The 26 T cell receptor beta chains below were found in one sample sequenced in a study of shared clonotypes between healthy human individuals. Generated by immunoSEQ multiplex PCR, the TCRdb table keeps only in-frame clones and is missing some. The data hold about 1 million clones, with about three quarters observed a single time. Sequencing was carried out using memory CD4+ T cells sorted from blood. Subset given: CD45RA-negative fraction. Receptor source: a man between 18 and 35 years old in good health.

V usage is TRBV19 and J usage is TRBJ2-1, with 9 bases aligning to TRBD2. This CDR3 region has 18 residues. V lost 5 bases and J lost 4; bases outside the gene matches: 15. Per the germline V gene, CDR1 is LNHDA and CDR2 is SQIVND (reference sequence). The DNA of the CDR3 is TGTGCCAGTAGTCCGAGCCGGGCGGGAGGGCCGCCGTACAATGAGCAGTTCTTC. This gives the protein CASSPSRAGGPPYNEQFF.

This clone was counted a single time. The rearrangement links TRBV18 to TRBJ2-1, with D possibly being TRBD2 (5 bases). The germline gives CDR1 KGHSH, CDR2 LQKENI. V lost 3 bases, J lost 0 bases, and 18 bases lay in between. CDR3 size: 18 residues. CDR3 DNA: TGTGCCAGCTCACCCATCGCGGGTTTTTCGAACTCCTACAATGAGCAGTTCTTC. Amino acid sequence: CASSPIAGFSNSYNEQFF.

This chain uses TRBV5-6 with TRBJ2-1; 8 bases map to TRBD1. The trim removed 6 bases at V and 4 bases at J, leaving 12 bases unmatched. The CDR3 contains 16 residues. Germline V gives CDR1 SGHDT, CDR2 YYEEEE. CDR3 nucleotides: TGTGCCAGCATACTTACCGGACAGGGTGGTTACAATGAGCAGTTCTTC. This translates into CASILTGQGGYNEQFF.

The gene calls are TRBV19 and TRBJ1-5; 7 bases fit TRBD1. V lost 7 bases to trimming and J lost 3 bases; unmatched junction nucleotides: 9. Germline CDR1 is LNHDA and CDR2 is SQIVND (reference sequence). The CDR3 extends over 15 amino acids. The CDR3 protein is CASTRGREANQPQHF. The CDR3 nucleotides read TGTGCCAGTACCAGGGGGAGGGAGGCCAATCAGCCCCAGCATTTT.

The chain links TRBV7-2 to TRBJ2-2; D ambiguous. The CDR3 is 11 residues long. The V gene's germline CDR1 is SGHTA and CDR2 FQGNSA. V gave up 3 bases and J gave up 7 bases, with 3 bases separating them. This CDR3 reads CASSFFGELFF. In DNA, the CDR3 is TGTGCCAGCAGCTTTTTCGGGGAGCTGTTTTTT.

This clone has more than one count but fewer than ten. The sample carries other DNA sequences with the same CDR3. The chain couples TRBV5-1 to TRBJ1-2; D is perhaps TRBD1 (6 bases). CDR1 SGHRS and CDR2 YFSETQ come from the germline V gene. This CDR3 is 13 amino acids long. With 4 bases removed from V and 2 bases from J, the gap between germline ends came to 9 bases. The CDR3 coding sequence is TGCGCCAGCAGCCGAGGACAGAACTATGGCTACACCTTC. Encoded protein: CASSRGQNYGYTF. Variable domain in full (rest from reference TRBV5-1 and TRBJ1-2): KAGVTQTPRYLIKTRGQQVTLSCSPISGHRSVSWYQQTPGQGLQFLFEYFSETQRNKGNFPGRFSGRQFSNSRSEMNVSTLELGDSALYLCASSRGQNYGYTFGSGTRLTVV.

The chain has TRBV5-6 and TRBJ1-5; the D gene is possibly TRBD1 (6 bases). Germline loops: CDR1 SGHDT, CDR2 YYEEEE. CDR3 length: 17 amino acids. Deletions cut 4 bases from V and 4 bases from J, with 21 bases between. The CDR3 spells CASSRGTGSAGNQPQHF. CDR3 DNA: TGTGCCAGCAGCAGAGGTACAGGGTCAGCTGGGAATCAGCCCCAGCATTTT.

The chain combines TRBV5-4 with TRBJ2-3; D gene unclear. The V gene lost 4 bases and the J gene lost 2 bases, with 17 bases spanning the gap. The CDR3 totals 16 residues. The germline gives CDR1 SGHNT, CDR2 YYREEE (reference sequence). The CDR3 sequence: CASSPPASRSTDTQYF. The CDR3 DNA sequence: TGTGCCAGCAGCCCTCCCGCCTCTCGTTCCACAGATACGCAGTATTTT. Drawing the rest from reference TRBV5-4 and TRBJ2-3, the complete variable domain is ETGVTQSPTHLIKTRGQQVTLRCSSQSGHNTVSWYQQALGQGPQFIFQYYREEENGRGNFPPRFSGLQFPNYSSELNVNALELDDSALYLCASSPPASRSTDTQYFGPGTRLTVL.

This sequence joins TRBV18 and TRBJ2-5; D may correspond to TRBD1 or TRBD2 (5 bases each). V was cut by 1 base and J by 5 bases, with 14 bases left in between. CDR3 length equals 15 residues. CDR1 and CDR2 (germline): KGHSH, LQKENI. Here the CDR3 reads CASSPRAAEGETQYF. CDR3 coding DNA: TGTGCCAGCTCACCACGGGCTGCCGAGGGGGAGACCCAGTACTTC.

Concerning this clone: The junction differs from germline at one of its ends, possibly a read error. The CDR3 loop is CASIPLSDEQYF. CDR3 coding DNA: TGTGCCAGCATTCCCCTCTCCGACGAGCAGTACTTC. V gene TRBV7-9 combines with J gene TRBJ2-7; no clear D. CDR3 size: 12 residues. CDR1 SEHNR and CDR2 FQNEAQ come from the germline V gene (reference sequence).

This chain links TRBV5-4 with TRBJ2-2, with 10 bases fitting TRBD1. The CDR3 runs 15 residues. Germline-derived CDR1 and CDR2 are SGHNT and YYREEE (reference sequence). J gave up 8 bases and V 4 bases, and 8 bases lay outside the gene matches. The CDR3 protein is CASSPGDRGIGELFF. CDR3 coding DNA: TGTGCCAGCAGCCCGGGGGACAGGGGAATAGGGGAGCTGTTTTTT.

V and J are TRBV10-1 and TRBJ2-1, with D unclear. The germline gives CDR1 WNHNN, CDR2 SYGVQD (reference sequence). Trimming took off 2 bases at V and 6 bases at J, with 14 bases between the two ends. The CDR3 consists of 15 residues. This chain's CDR3 is CASSEQRSAGNEQFF. In DNA, the CDR3 is TGCGCCAGCAGTGAGCAGAGGAGCGCAGGCAATGAGCAGTTCTTC.

The chain has TRBV15 and TRBJ1-1, with D hard to call. Trimming pared 5 bases from V and 3 bases from J, leaving 13 bases between. Germline V gene lookup returns CDR1 LNHNV and CDR2 YYDKDF (reference sequence). CDR3 length: 14 amino acids. This CDR3 is CATSPRVFDTEAFF. CDR3 DNA: TGTGCCACCAGCCCCCGGGTGTTCGACACTGAAGCTTTCTTT.

J is TRBJ1-2 and V is TRBV19; D unclear. Between the trimmed V and J ends, which lost 5 bases and 4 bases, there was a span of 14 bases. Looked up from germline, CDR1 is LNHDA and CDR2 is SQIVND (reference sequence). CDR3 length: 14 amino acids. CDR3: CASSAGSESYGYTF. CDR3 DNA sequence: TGTGCCAGTAGTGCTGGAAGCGAAAGCTATGGCTACACCTTC.

For this clone: Other DNA sequences from this sample encode an identical CDR3 as well. The chain has TRBV5-1 and TRBJ1-5, with unresolved D. Trimming removed 2 bases from V and 2 bases from J, with 5 bases in between. Germline-derived CDR1 and CDR2 are SGHRS and YFSETQ. This CDR3 is built from 13 residues. The CDR3 DNA follows: TGCGCCAGCAGCTTCGACGGCAATCAGCCCCAGCATTTT. As protein: CASSFDGNQPQHF.

The sample holds many counts of this clone. Other DNA sequences in the same sample also yield this CDR3. The chain has TRBV19 and TRBJ2-6, with a weak D call TRBD1 (5 bases). The germline V gene encodes CDR1 LNHDA and CDR2 SQIVND (reference sequence). The CDR3 sequence is 15 residues long. Trimming shortened V by 7 bases and J by 2 bases, and 12 bases separated the two germline ends. The CDR3 DNA reads as TGTGCCAGTACGGGCGGCAGGGCTGGGGCCAACGTCCTGACTTTC. Translating gives CASTGGRAGANVLTF.

A single count supports this clone. The chain links TRBV25-1 to TRBJ1-6; D gene uncertain. This CDR3 contains 12 residues. Per germline, CDR1 MGHDK and CDR2 SYGVNS. The ends were cut back, 2 bases at V and 10 bases at J, with 6 bases in the middle. In DNA form, the CDR3 reads TGTGCCAGCAGTGAAATTGGATCACCCCTCCACTTT. As protein: CASSEIGSPLHF. The entire variable domain, with the rest obtained from reference TRBV25-1 and TRBJ1-6, is as follows: EADIYQTPRYLVIGTGKKITLECSQTMGHDKMYWYQQDPGMELHLIHYSYGVNSTEKGDLSSESTVSRIRTEHFPLTLESARPSHTSQYLCASSEIGSPLHFGNGTRLTVT.

The chain recombines TRBV7-2 with TRBJ2-7, with D possibly matching TRBD2 (6 bases). The CDR3 loop spans 13 amino acids. The V gene lost 2 bases and the J gene lost 4 bases, with 9 bases spanning the gap. Looked up from germline, CDR1 is SGHTA and CDR2 is FQGNSA. The CDR3 loop reads CASSLTSPYEQYF. DNA for the CDR3: TGTGCCAGCAGCTTAACTAGCCCATACGAGCAGTACTTC.

V is TRBV5-1 and J is TRBJ2-3, with 8 positions matching TRBD2. The germline V gene has CDR1 SGHRS and CDR2 YFSETQ. V trimming: 6 bases; J trimming: 0 bases; junction bases outside the gene matches: 9. There are 16 residues in the CDR3. The chain's CDR3 is CASTQTTSASTDTQYF. CDR3 in DNA: TGCGCCAGCACCCAGACGACTAGCGCAAGCACAGATACGCAGTATTTT.

The chain has TRBV2 and TRBJ2-1; D tentatively fits TRBD1 or TRBD2 (5 bases each). Germline V gene sequence: CDR1 SNHLY, CDR2 FYNNEI. Trimming took 6 bases from V and 7 from J, leaving 10 bases between them. CDR3 length: 12 amino acids. In DNA, the CDR3 is TGTGCCAGCAGGACTGAGGGGAATGAGCAGTTCTTC. Translating it yields CASRTEGNEQFF.

The rearrangement links TRBV27 to TRBJ1-1, with D hard to call. This CDR3 has 17 residues. Trimming cost V 5 bases and J 0 bases, with 19 bases left between them. CDR1 is MNHEY, CDR2 SMNVEV, per germline (reference sequence). The CDR3, as DNA: TGTGCCAGCAGTCTACGAGAAGGCCGCACCCTGAACACTGAAGCTTTCTTT. Encoded protein: CASSLREGRTLNTEAFF.

The V call is TRBV5-4, the J call TRBJ2-3; 9 positions match TRBD2. CDR3 length: 16 residues. After removal of 4 bases from V and 0 bases from J, the junction contained 6 bases not matched to a gene. Per germline, CDR1 SGHNT and CDR2 YYREEE (reference sequence). The CDR3 region is CASSLSGGSSTDTQYF. In DNA form, the CDR3 reads TGTGCCAGCAGCCTTAGCGGGGGCTCTAGCACAGATACGCAGTATTTT.

The chain employs TRBV28 and TRBJ2-3, with TRBD2 matching 13 bases. The CDR3 contains 17 residues. The ends lost 8 bases at V and 3 bases at J; junction bases unmatched: 11. Looked up from germline, CDR1 is MDHEN and CDR2 is SYDVKM. This chain's CDR3 is CASVLTSGGAGTDTQYF. The CDR3 DNA follows: TGTGCCAGCGTACTTACTAGCGGGGGGGCTGGGACAGATACGCAGTATTTT.

This clone was recorded a few times. The chain has TRBV5-1 and TRBJ2-5; 11 bases match TRBD2. The germline CDR1 and CDR2 sequences are SGHRS and YFSETQ. This CDR3 is 18 amino acids long. The trim removed 0 bases at V and 1 base at J, leaving 8 bases unmatched. The CDR3 loop reads CASSLAVLAGGLQETQYF. As DNA, the CDR3 is TGCGCCAGCAGCTTGGCCGTCCTAGCGGGGGGACTCCAAGAGACCCAGTACTTC. The full variable domain, completed using reference TRBV5-1 and TRBJ2-5, is KAGVTQTPRYLIKTRGQQVTLSCSPISGHRSVSWYQQTPGQGLQFLFEYFSETQRNKGNFPGRFSGRQFSNSRSEMNVSTLELGDSALYLCASSLAVLAGGLQETQYFGPGTRLLVL.

The chain joins TRBV2 to TRBJ2-1; D possibly corresponds to TRBD1 (6 bases). The CDR3 runs to 15 residues. From germline, CDR1 is SNHLY and CDR2 FYNNEI. Between the trimmed V and J ends, which lost 6 bases and 4 bases, there was a span of 16 bases. The CDR3: CASSADRPLYNEQFF. The CDR3 DNA is TGTGCCAGCAGCGCAGACAGGCCCCTTTACAATGAGCAGTTCTTC.

The V gene is TRBV19, the J gene TRBJ1-2, with D hard to call. CDR1 is LNHDA, CDR2 SQIVND, per germline (reference sequence). The V and J ends lost 9 bases and 8 bases respectively, with 13 bases between them. The CDR3 sequence is 11 residues long. The DNA for the CDR3 is TGTGCCAGCTTCTGGGGAACGGGCTACACCTTC. As protein: CASFWGTGYTF. The entire variable domain, with the rest obtained from reference TRBV19 and TRBJ1-2, is as follows: DGGITQSPKYLFRKEGQNVTLSCEQNLNHDAMYWYRQDPGQGLRLIYYSQIVNDFQKGDIAEGYSVSREKKESFPLTVTSAQKNPTAFYLCASFWGTGYTFGSGTRLTVV.